Below are 22 T cell receptor beta chains sequenced from a single sample in a study of identical twins. TCRdb fed the 5' RACE reads into MiXCR, producing one record per CDR3 protein. This sample has some 250,000 distinct CDR3 sequences, with roughly 13% found just once. These data were likewise used in another study, on yellow fever vaccine responses in identical twins.

The sequencing input was memory (CD45RO+) T cells sorted from blood. Receptors originate from a woman aged 18-29 years in good health.

This clonotype was seen only a few times. J is TRBJ2-7 and V is TRBV9; a weak D match, TRBD2 (5 bases). This CDR3 comprises 14 residues. Germline V lookup: CDR1 SGDLS, CDR2 YYNGEE. Between the trimmed V and J ends, which lost 4 bases and 2 bases, there was a span of 13 bases. This CDR3 is CASSPGGQTYEQYF. As DNA, the CDR3 is TGTGCCAGCAGCCCCGGCGGGCAGACCTACGAGCAGTACTTC.

This clonotype was counted only a few times. The chain couples TRBV11-2 to TRBJ2-6, with TRBD2 matching 7 bases. This CDR3 has 17 residues. Germline V lookup: CDR1 SGHAT, CDR2 FQNNGV. With 1 base clipped from V and 5 bases from J, the junction kept 8 bases outside the gene matches. CDR3 sequence reads: CASSLAGRDTWANVLTF. Written as DNA, the CDR3 is TGTGCCAGCAGCTTAGCAGGGAGGGATACTTGGGCCAACGTCCTGACTTTC.

The chain links TRBV20-1 to TRBJ2-3, with 8 bases identical to TRBD2. The ends lost 3 bases at V and 5 bases at J; junction bases unmatched: 4. Looked up from germline, CDR1 is DFQATT and CDR2 is SNEGSKA (reference sequence). The CDR3 sequence is 13 residues long. CDR3 sequence reads: CSASGGALDTQYF. The DNA of the CDR3 is TGCAGTGCTAGCGGGGGGGCCTTAGATACGCAGTATTTT.

The table lists this clonotype with a few counts. The chain couples TRBV30 to TRBJ2-1; no firm D call. The CDR3 extends over 11 amino acids. Trimming pared 2 bases from V and 6 bases from J, leaving 5 bases between. Germline CDR1 is GTSNPN and CDR2 is SVGIG (reference sequence). The chain's CDR3 is CAWSSANEQFF. For the CDR3, the DNA is TGTGCCTGGAGTTCGGCCAATGAGCAGTTCTTC.

This clonotype has a count of ten or more. The junction departs from germline at one end; a sequencing error may be responsible. J is TRBJ2-2 and V is TRBV11-2; 7 nucleotides line up with TRBD1. Germline CDR1 SGHAT, CDR2 FQNNGV. The CDR3 length is 17 residues. In DNA, the CDR3 is TGTGCCAGCAGCCTAGAGGCCGAGACAGGGACCACCGGGGAGCTGTTTTTT. The encoded protein is CASSLEAETGTTGELFF. The full variable domain, rest sourced from reference TRBV11-2 and TRBJ2-2, is EAGVAQSPRYKIIEKRQSVAFWCNPISGHATLYWYQQILGQGPKLLIQFQNNGVVDDSQLPKDRFSAERLKGVDSTLKIQPAKLEDSAVYLCASSLEAETGTTGELFFGEGSRLTVL.

CDR3: CASSVQVNTEAFF. Written as DNA, the CDR3 is TGTGCCAGCAGTGTTCAGGTGAACACTGAAGCTTTCTTT. The chain has TRBV2 and TRBJ1-1; no firm D call. CDR1 is SNHLY and CDR2 is FYNNEI in the germline V gene. The CDR3 spans 13 residues. V lost 4 bases, J lost 0 bases, and 6 bases lay in between.

Ten or more counts support this clonotype. V and J are TRBV10-3 and TRBJ2-1; the D call may be TRBD1 or TRBD2 (6 bases each). The CDR3 has 13 residues. V was shortened by 6 bases and J by 5 bases, with 11 bases between the two germline ends. Germline CDR1 ENHRY, CDR2 SYGVKD. For the CDR3, the DNA is TGTGCCATCAGGGCGGGACAACACAATGAGCAGTTCTTC. This encodes CAIRAGQHNEQFF.

The table lists this clonotype with many counts. The CDR3 spells CATSRDRAGGGYEQFF. The DNA for the CDR3 is TGTGCCACCAGCAGAGATAGAGCGGGAGGAGGCTATGAGCAGTTCTTC. The chain carries TRBV15 and TRBJ2-1; TRBD2 agrees at 9 bases. The germline gives CDR1 LNHNV, CDR2 YYDKDF (reference sequence). With 0 bases clipped from V and 8 bases from J, the junction kept 8 bases outside the gene matches. CDR3 length: 16 amino acids.

This chain links TRBV20-1 with TRBJ2-7; D gene ambiguous. The germline V and J ends were trimmed by 5 bases and 0 bases, with 17 bases remaining between them. The CDR3 runs to 15 residues. Germline V gene lookup returns CDR1 DFQATT and CDR2 SNEGSKA (reference sequence). This CDR3 reads CSAPPWAVSSYEQYF. In DNA, the CDR3 is TGCAGTGCTCCTCCCTGGGCGGTTAGCTCCTACGAGCAGTACTTC.

There are many counts of this clonotype. This chain joins TRBV20-1 and TRBJ2-5; either TRBD1 or TRBD2 may fit D (5 bases each). The V and J ends lost 0 bases and 7 bases respectively, with 15 bases between them. The CDR3 is 14 amino acids. Germline V gene lookup returns CDR1 DFQATT and CDR2 SNEGSKA (reference sequence). The CDR3 reads CSARDVGDGVTQYF. The CDR3 DNA sequence: TGCAGTGCTAGAGACGTAGGGGACGGGGTGACCCAGTACTTC.

This clonotype has only a few counts. This chain connects TRBV28 to TRBJ2-6, with no clear D. The CDR3 contains 15 residues. CDR1 MDHEN and CDR2 SYDVKM come from the germline V gene. Trimming pared 5 bases from V and 0 bases from J, leaving 8 bases between. Here the CDR3 reads CASSPVASGANVLTF. CDR3 coding DNA: TGTGCCAGCAGTCCCGTGGCCTCTGGGGCCAACGTCCTGACTTTC.

V and J are TRBV21-1 and TRBJ2-1; TRBD2, the table's D call, lacks a check against the DNA. TRBV21-1 represents a pseudogene. The CDR3 consists of 17 residues. The chain's CDR3 is CASSKGLAGGPYNEQFF. The DNA of the CDR3 is TGTGCCAGCAGCAAAGGACTAGCGGGGGGCCCCTACAATGAGCAGTTCTTC.

The genes are TRBV4-1 and TRBJ2-3; TRBD2 agrees at 10 bases. Unmatched junction bases numbered 10, after V lost 4 bases and J lost 6 bases. This CDR3 region has 16 residues. Germline CDR1 MGHRA, CDR2 YSYEKL. As DNA, the CDR3 is TGCGCCAGCAGCCGAGGGAGCGGGGGGGCCGGGGATACGCAGTATTTT. It yields the protein CASSRGSGGAGDTQYF.

This clonotype was seen more than once but under ten times. The rearrangement joins TRBV2 to TRBJ2-3; 8 positions match TRBD2. V trimming: 4 bases; J trimming: 3 bases; junction bases outside the gene matches: 3. Germline CDR1 and CDR2: SNHLY and FYNNEI. This CDR3 comprises 14 residues. The CDR3 is CASSARLATDTQYF. As DNA, the CDR3 is TGTGCCAGCAGTGCCCGACTAGCGACAGATACGCAGTATTTT.

The chain couples TRBV20-1 to TRBJ2-7, with D unresolved. CDR1 and CDR2 from the germline V gene are DFQATT and SNEGSKA (reference sequence). Trimming took 6 bases from V and 2 from J, leaving 17 bases between them. This CDR3 spans 14 amino acids. The CDR3 bases are TGCAGTGCCCCGGACGGTACTACTCCCTACGAGCAGTACTTC. Translating gives CSAPDGTTPYEQYF.

Only a few counts were recorded for this clonotype. The chain uses TRBV5-6 and TRBJ1-5; D unclear. Trimming left V 1 base short and J 5 bases short, with 7 bases between. The CDR3 loop spans 13 amino acids. Germline V gene data show CDR1 as SGHDT and CDR2 as YYEEEE. The CDR3 spells CASSLTSHQPQHF. The CDR3 DNA reads TGTGCCAGCAGCTTGACAAGCCATCAGCCCCAGCATTTT.

The chain joins TRBV28 to TRBJ1-2; a possible D gene is TRBD1 (5 bases). Looked up from germline, CDR1 is MDHEN and CDR2 is SYDVKM. CDR3 length: 13 residues. V lost 6 bases, J lost 4 bases, and 12 bases lay in between. Written as DNA, the CDR3 is TGTGCCAGCAGATCAGGGTCCGTCTATGGCTACACCTTC. This encodes CASRSGSVYGYTF.

J is TRBJ2-5 and V is TRBV10-3; the match to TRBD2 covers 10 bases. CDR1 is ENHRY and CDR2 is SYGVKD in the germline V gene. V shed 7 bases and J 4 bases; nucleotides not matched to a gene: 12. CDR3 length: 16 amino acids. CDR3 in amino acids: CAIKGGLAGVGETQYF. Here the CDR3 DNA reads TGTGCCATCAAAGGAGGGCTAGCGGGAGTCGGAGAGACCCAGTACTTC.

J is TRBJ2-1 and V is TRBV2; 9 positions match TRBD1. The V and J ends lost 7 bases and 0 bases, in that order; junction bases with no gene match: 10. This CDR3 spans 17 amino acids. CDR1 SNHLY and CDR2 FYNNEI come from the germline V gene. The CDR3 DNA reads TGTGCCAGCATTTCCGGAACAGGGGGCACCTCCTACAATGAGCAGTTCTTC. The encoded protein is CASISGTGGTSYNEQFF.

This clonotype was counted only a few times. The V gene is TRBV7-6, the J gene TRBJ2-1; D gene uncertain. Germline-derived CDR1 and CDR2 are SGHVS and FNYEAQ. The CDR3 is made up of 11 amino acids. The germline V and J ends were trimmed by 8 bases and 5 bases, with 7 bases remaining between them. The chain's CDR3 is CASAFDNEQFF. Written as DNA, the CDR3 is TGTGCCAGCGCTTTCGACAATGAGCAGTTCTTC.

This clonotype has only a few counts. This chain links TRBV4-1 with TRBJ2-1; the match to TRBD2 covers 7 bases. Germline CDR1 is MGHRA and CDR2 is YSYEKL. V lost 4 bases to trimming and J lost 8 bases; unmatched junction nucleotides: 11. The length of the CDR3 is 15 residues. In DNA, the CDR3 is TGCGCCAGCAGCCGACTAGCCGAAGGAGGCGATGAGCAGTTCTTC. Its protein is CASSRLAEGGDEQFF.

This clonotype has a handful of counts. The gene calls are TRBV6-2 or TRBV6-3 and TRBJ2-2; D unclear. Germline loops: CDR1 MNHEY, CDR2 SVGEGT. The V and J ends lost 6 bases and 7 bases respectively, with 6 bases between them. This CDR3 spans 11 amino acids. In nucleotides, the CDR3 is TGTGCCAGCAGCGTATACGGGGAGCTGTTTTTT. Its translation is CASSVYGELFF.